This section outlines one T cell receptor beta chain sequence together with its context. CDR3 length equals 14 residues. This specimen belongs to a study of blood T cell repertoires in COVID-19. Authors' processing steps: It was from reference gene primer amplification that nucleated cell counts were estimated. The protocol was immunoSEQ multiplex PCR, while the TCRdb copy is restricted to in-frame clones and leaves out a portion. V and J calls and clone size come straight from that table; D and trimming were deduced from the DNA. The sample consists of 15,000 or so clones, roughly nine tenths of them appearing once.

The sequence came from an older woman in a cohort sampled during active or convalescent COVID-19. This sequence joins TRBV21-1 and TRBJ1-5; the table assigns TRBD1, which was not confirmed against the DNA. TRBV21-1 counts as a pseudogene. The specimen sequenced was peripheral blood. The CDR3 nucleotides are TGTGCCAGCAGCAAATTGGACAAGAATCAGCCCCAGCATTTT. Protein: CASSKLDKNQPQHF.